These 25 T cell receptor beta chains were all obtained from the same sample, sequenced in a study of cytomegalovirus exposure and HLA in healthy donors. The method was immunoSEQ multiplex PCR; TCRdb's version includes in-frame clones alone and lacks a portion of them. The table records 120,000 or so clones, roughly 95% of them present only once. Material for sequencing was PBMCs. The receptor source for this set is a young man in good health and CMV-seronegative.

The rearrangement uses TRBV29-1 and TRBJ2-3; D not resolved. This CDR3 contains 11 residues. Germline CDR1 and CDR2: SQVTM and ANQGSEA. The ends were cut back, 4 bases at V and 2 bases at J, with 4 bases in the middle. CDR3 sequence: CSVGPTDTQYF. As DNA, the CDR3 is TGCAGCGTTGGGCCCACAGATACGCAGTATTTT.

This sequence joins TRBV28 and TRBJ1-1, with D unresolved. The germline gives CDR1 MDHEN, CDR2 SYDVKM. The CDR3 runs 14 residues. V was shortened by 4 bases and J by 0 bases, with 9 bases between the two germline ends. CDR3 amino acids: CASSYSIMNTEAFF. The CDR3 DNA sequence: TGTGCCAGCAGTTACAGCATTATGAACACTGAAGCTTTCTTT.

This clone showed up just once. Here the CDR3 DNA reads TGTGCCAGCAGCTTAGGAGGCGGGGGAAATTACAATGAGCAGTTCTTC. Translating it yields CASSLGGGGNYNEQFF. The chain employs TRBV7-9 and TRBJ2-1, with 7 nucleotides matching TRBD2. The CDR3 is 16 amino acids. The V and J ends lost 1 base and 4 bases, in that order; junction bases with no gene match: 7. The V gene's germline CDR1 is SEHNR and CDR2 FQNEAQ (reference sequence).

This chain connects TRBV5-6 to TRBJ1-2; 9 bases match TRBD1. Germline CDR1 and CDR2: SGHDT and YYEEEE. The CDR3 sequence is 14 residues long. Losses at the gene ends were 4 bases for V and 1 base for J; bases not matched to a gene: 2. The CDR3 DNA reads TGTGCCAGCAGCGGGGACAGGGATAACTATGGCTACACCTTC. It encodes CASSGDRDNYGYTF.

The chain recombines TRBV6-4 with TRBJ1-5, with a tentative D call TRBD1 (5 bases). In germline, CDR1 is MRHNA, CDR2 SNTAGT. The CDR3 consists of 15 residues. The V end was cut by 6 bases, the J end by 4 bases, with 16 bases between. This CDR3 reads CASRAEAGLNQPQHF. The DNA of the CDR3 is TGTGCCAGCAGAGCAGAGGCAGGGTTGAATCAGCCCCAGCATTTT.

The sample holds one count of this clone. This rearrangement joins TRBV5-4 to TRBJ1-2, with D uncertain. Germline assignment: CDR1 SGHNT and CDR2 YYREEE (reference sequence). This CDR3 contains 13 residues. Between the trimmed V and J ends, which lost 3 bases and 10 bases, there was a span of 16 bases. The CDR3, as DNA: TGTGCCAGCAGCTACCGGGGAGGGCAGGACTACACCTTC. It codes for CASSYRGGQDYTF.

Concerning this clone: Other DNA sequences of this sample code for an identical CDR3. V and J are TRBV28 and TRBJ1-5; 9 bases are shared with TRBD1. This CDR3 has 13 amino acids. J was trimmed by 4 bases and V by 8 bases; bases with no gene match: 3. CDR1 and CDR2 (germline): MDHEN, SYDVKM. The CDR3 DNA is TGTGCCAGCCGGGGACAGGGAAATCAGCCCCAGCATTTT. Amino acid sequence: CASRGQGNQPQHF.

The V gene is TRBV7-2, the J gene TRBJ1-5; no reliable D call. The length of the CDR3 is 17 residues. Germline assignment: CDR1 SGHTA and CDR2 FQGNSA. The V gene lost 5 bases and the J gene lost 4 bases, with 21 bases spanning the gap. The CDR3 DNA is TGTGCCAGCAGCCCCGCCGGCGGGCCCAATGGTAATCAGCCCCAGCATTTT. Translating gives CASSPAGGPNGNQPQHF.

The chain employs TRBV6-1 and TRBJ1-4; TRBD1 matches at 7 bases. V trimming: 3 bases; J trimming: 6 bases; junction bases outside the gene matches: 16. The germline gives CDR1 MNHNS, CDR2 SASEGT. This CDR3 has 18 residues. The CDR3 region is CASSEGAGGPGYDEKLFF. The CDR3 nucleotides are TGTGCCAGCAGTGAGGGGGCAGGGGGTCCGGGGTATGATGAAAAACTGTTTTTT.

CDR3 residues: CASSITSGREQETQYF. For the CDR3, the DNA is TGTGCCAGTAGTATTACGAGCGGGAGGGAGCAAGAGACCCAGTACTTC. This chain uses TRBV19 with TRBJ2-5; TRBD2 agrees at 10 bases. The CDR3 sequence is 16 residues long. Trimming took 3 bases from V and 2 from J; bases not matched to a gene: 6. Germline values: CDR1 LNHDA, CDR2 SQIVND (reference sequence).

The rearrangement links TRBV27 to TRBJ2-5, with 8 bases fitting TRBD1. This CDR3 has 16 residues. With 0 bases clipped from V and 5 bases from J, the junction kept 8 bases outside the gene matches. Germline V gene sequence: CDR1 MNHEY, CDR2 SMNVEV (reference sequence). The DNA for the CDR3 is TGTGCCAGCAGTTTATCGGGCAGGGGGCGCCGGGAGACCCAGTACTTC. The encoded protein is CASSLSGRGRRETQYF.

The genes are TRBV19 and TRBJ1-4; TRBD1 matches 7 bases. The CDR3 spans 14 residues. With 2 bases clipped from V and 8 bases from J, the junction kept 5 bases outside the gene matches. CDR1 is LNHDA, CDR2 SQIVND, per germline (reference sequence). CDR3 amino acids: CASSITTGVEKLFF. The DNA of the CDR3 is TGTGCCAGTAGTATAACAACAGGGGTCGAAAAACTGTTTTTT. Full variable domain (rest looked up from reference TRBV19 and TRBJ1-4): DGGITQSPKYLFRKEGQNVTLSCEQNLNHDAMYWYRQDPGQGLRLIYYSQIVNDFQKGDIAEGYSVSREKKESFPLTVTSAQKNPTAFYLCASSITTGVEKLFFGSGTQLSVL.

J is TRBJ2-7 and V is TRBV10-1, with 10 bases matching TRBD1. Germline V CDR1 and CDR2: WNHNN, SYGVQD (reference sequence). Trimming cost V 0 bases and J 2 bases; bases outside gene matches: 4. The CDR3 runs 16 residues. CDR3 region: CASSESAGQGPYEQYF. The CDR3 bases are TGCGCCAGCAGTGAGTCGGCGGGACAGGGGCCCTACGAGCAGTACTTC.

The chain employs TRBV4-1 and TRBJ1-2; D is undetermined. V was clipped by 1 base and J by 8 bases, with 17 bases between them. The CDR3 loop spans 15 amino acids. Germline CDR1 is MGHRA and CDR2 is YSYEKL. This CDR3 is CASSQVRFGGGGYTF. CDR3 nucleotide sequence: TGCGCCAGCAGCCAAGTGCGATTCGGAGGAGGAGGCTACACCTTC.

The chain carries TRBV5-1 and TRBJ2-2, with 9 positions matching TRBD2. Trimming removed 1 base from V and 9 bases from J; junction bases left unmatched: 7. This CDR3 contains 15 residues. Germline V CDR1 and CDR2: SGHRS, YFSETQ. The CDR3 DNA follows: TGCGCCAGCAGCTTGACTAGCGGGCCAGCCCGGGAGCTGTTTTTT. Protein product: CASSLTSGPARELFF.

The chain has TRBV9 and TRBJ1-2; 7 positions match TRBD1. In germline, CDR1 is SGDLS, CDR2 YYNGEE. The CDR3 extends over 15 amino acids. V dropped 8 bases and J dropped 6; count of bases not matched to a gene: 16. The CDR3 here is CARGTPKTGVDGYTF. The CDR3 region has the DNA TGTGCCAGGGGAACCCCCAAAACAGGGGTTGATGGCTACACCTTC.

The V and J genes are TRBV18 and TRBJ2-6; unclear D gene. Per germline, CDR1 KGHSH and CDR2 LQKENI. The CDR3 contains 16 residues. Between the trimmed V and J ends, which lost 3 bases and 2 bases, there was a span of 11 bases. The CDR3 spells CASSPPKIPGANVLTF. CDR3 bases: TGTGCCAGCTCACCTCCAAAAATCCCTGGGGCCAACGTCCTGACTTTC.

The chain is built from TRBV7-2 and TRBJ2-1; 10 bases agree with TRBD2. The CDR3 has 16 residues. J was trimmed by 3 bases and V by 5 bases; bases with no gene match: 7. Germline CDR1 SGHTA, CDR2 FQGNSA. DNA of the CDR3: TGTGCCAGCAGCCCAATACTAGCGGGGCTCTACAATGAGCAGTTCTTC. Residues: CASSPILAGLYNEQFF.

The chain joins TRBV14 to TRBJ1-1, with 7 bases aligning to TRBD1. The germline V gene has CDR1 SGHDN and CDR2 FVKESK. The CDR3 has 12 residues. Unmatched junction bases numbered 3, after V lost 5 bases and J lost 6 bases. The CDR3 reads CASSFRGAEAFF. In DNA, the CDR3 is TGTGCCAGCAGCTTCAGGGGGGCTGAAGCTTTCTTT.

The rearrangement uses TRBV27 and TRBJ2-1, with 7 bases identical to TRBD1. Germline trimming cut 6 bases from V and 4 bases from J; bases unmatched to any gene: 9. There are 15 residues in the CDR3. CDR1 is MNHEY, CDR2 SMNVEV, per germline (reference sequence). DNA for the CDR3: TGTGCCAGCAGCCTTGACAAGGGACAGTACAATGAGCAGTTCTTC. This translates into CASSLDKGQYNEQFF.

The chain links TRBV30 to TRBJ2-7; TRBD2 agrees at 7 bases. The germline V gene has CDR1 GTSNPN and CDR2 SVGIG (reference sequence). The J segment lost 2 bases and the V segment lost 0 bases, leaving 7 bases of the junction unmatched. This CDR3 is 15 amino acids long. The CDR3 is CAWSVLYLAAYEQYF. The CDR3 coding sequence is TGTGCCTGGAGTGTACTCTACCTAGCGGCCTACGAGCAGTACTTC.

The rearrangement joins TRBV27 to TRBJ2-1, with 7 bases matching TRBD2. The germline CDR1 and CDR2 sequences are MNHEY and SMNVEV (reference sequence). This CDR3 contains 15 residues. With 6 bases clipped from V and 4 bases from J, the junction kept 9 bases outside the gene matches. CDR3 amino acids: CASSSPSGKYNEQFF. The CDR3 DNA follows: TGTGCCAGCAGCTCCCCTAGCGGAAAATACAATGAGCAGTTCTTC.

V and J are TRBV9 and TRBJ2-2, with D possibly TRBD1 on 6 matching bases. Looked up from germline, CDR1 is SGDLS and CDR2 is YYNGEE. The CDR3 has 16 residues. Deletions cut 3 bases from V and 3 bases from J, with 15 bases between. This CDR3 is CASSDNRELDTGELFF. The CDR3 region has the DNA TGTGCCAGCAGCGATAACAGGGAATTGGACACCGGGGAGCTGTTTTTT.

This chain uses TRBV5-6 with TRBJ2-1, with D tentatively TRBD2 (6 bases). With 1 base removed from V and 1 base from J, the gap between germline ends came to 15 bases. CDR3 length equals 17 residues. Germline V CDR1 and CDR2: SGHDT, YYEEEE. Here the CDR3 DNA reads TGTGCCAGCAGCTTGTGGTTGGCGACTAGTTCCTACAATGAGCAGTTCTTC. The encoded protein is CASSLWLATSSYNEQFF.

The V and J genes are TRBV27 and TRBJ1-1; D is unclear. V was clipped by 1 base and J by 4 bases, with 16 bases between them. The CDR3 length is 16 residues. Germline CDR1 is MNHEY and CDR2 is SMNVEV (reference sequence). The CDR3 DNA sequence: TGTGCCAGCAGTTTATTATCCGGGTCCTACGGCACTGAAGCTTTCTTT. This codes for CASSLLSGSYGTEAFF.